The T cell receptor beta chain described here comes from a study of T cells after yellow fever vaccination. Findings and caveats of the study: Post-booster reappearance was seen for most primary-vaccination clones (just over 95% CD4, about 90% CD8). Abundant clonotypes (contaminants from the bulk population) could be present in FACS-sorted repertoires.

TCRdb recomputed calls from the 5' RACE reads with MiXCR, one row per CDR3 protein. The sample consists of around 250,000 distinct CDR3 sequences, 6.9% of them appearing once. Only a few counts were recorded for this clonotype. Its matching antigen is unknown. CDR1 and CDR2 from the germline V gene are DFQATT and SNEGSKA (reference sequence). The CDR3 has 11 amino acids. The V end lost 3 bases, the J end lost 7 bases, and 10 bases lay between the germline ends. Here the sequenced sample was CD4+ T cells sorted from PBMCs, taken 15 days after the yellow fever booster vaccination. The rearrangement uses TRBV20-1 and TRBJ2-7; D assignment may be TRBD1 or TRBD2 (5 bases each). The TCR sequence derives from a man aged 25 to 40 who received the YFV17D yellow fever vaccine. CDR3 bases: TGCAGTGCTAGGGGGGTCTGGGAGCAGTACTTC. Translated, it gives CSARGVWEQYF.